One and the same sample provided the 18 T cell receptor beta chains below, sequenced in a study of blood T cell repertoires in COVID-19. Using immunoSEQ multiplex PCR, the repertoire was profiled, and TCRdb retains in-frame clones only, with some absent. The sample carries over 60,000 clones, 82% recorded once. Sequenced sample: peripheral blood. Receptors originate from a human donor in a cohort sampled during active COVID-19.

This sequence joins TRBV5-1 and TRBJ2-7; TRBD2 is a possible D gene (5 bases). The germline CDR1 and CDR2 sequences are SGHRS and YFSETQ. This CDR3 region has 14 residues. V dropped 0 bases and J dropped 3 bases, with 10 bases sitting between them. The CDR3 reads CASSLATGSYEQYF. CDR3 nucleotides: TGCGCCAGCAGCTTGGCGACGGGAAGCTACGAGCAGTACTTC.

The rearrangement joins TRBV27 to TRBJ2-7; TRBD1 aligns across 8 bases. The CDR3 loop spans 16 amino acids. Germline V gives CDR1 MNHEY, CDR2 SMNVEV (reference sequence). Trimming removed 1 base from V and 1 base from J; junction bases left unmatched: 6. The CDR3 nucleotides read TGTGCCAGCAGTTTATTTATGGACAGGGCTTCCTACGAGCAGTACTTC. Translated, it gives CASSLFMDRASYEQYF.

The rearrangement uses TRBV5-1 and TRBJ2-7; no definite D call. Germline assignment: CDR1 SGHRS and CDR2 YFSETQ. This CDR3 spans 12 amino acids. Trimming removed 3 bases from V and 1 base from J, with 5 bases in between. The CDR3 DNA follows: TGCGCCAGCAGCTCTTCTTCCTACGAGCAGTACTTC. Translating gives CASSSSSYEQYF.

The CDR3 nucleotides are TGTGCCAGCAGCCAATCCCTAGGCACAGATACGCAGTATTTT. Encoded protein: CASSQSLGTDTQYF. The J gene is TRBJ2-3, the V gene TRBV14; D is undetermined. Germline CDR1 SGHDN, CDR2 FVKESK. V gave up 2 bases and J gave up 1 base, with 7 bases separating them. The CDR3 contains 14 residues.

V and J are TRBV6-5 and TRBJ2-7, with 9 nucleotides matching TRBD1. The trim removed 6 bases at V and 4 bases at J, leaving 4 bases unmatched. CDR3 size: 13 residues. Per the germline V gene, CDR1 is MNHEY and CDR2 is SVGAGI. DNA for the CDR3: TGTGCCAGCAGGGGGACAGGGTTATACGAGCAGTACTTC. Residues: CASRGTGLYEQYF.

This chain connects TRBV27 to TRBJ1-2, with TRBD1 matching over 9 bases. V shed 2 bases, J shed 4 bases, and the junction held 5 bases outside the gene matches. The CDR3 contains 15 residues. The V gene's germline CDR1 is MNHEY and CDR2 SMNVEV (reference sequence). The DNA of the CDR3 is TGTGCCAGCAGTTTAGGGGGACAGGGTGCCTATGGCTACACCTTC. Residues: CASSLGGQGAYGYTF.

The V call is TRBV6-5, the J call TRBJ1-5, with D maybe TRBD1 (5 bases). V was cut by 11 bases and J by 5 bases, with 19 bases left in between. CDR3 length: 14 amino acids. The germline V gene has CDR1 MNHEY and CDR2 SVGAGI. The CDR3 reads CAVPLWGGDQPQHF. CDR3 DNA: TGTGCCGTCCCTCTGTGGGGGGGGGATCAGCCCCAGCATTTT.

CDR3 bases: TGTGCCAGCAGCCAAGTTGGCGGGGGGAGCTCCTACGAGCAGTACTTC. Translating it yields CASSQVGGGSSYEQYF. The chain carries TRBV4-2 and TRBJ2-7; TRBD2 matches 8 bases. This CDR3 has 16 amino acids. CDR1 and CDR2 from the germline V gene are LGHNA and YNFKEQ. With V trimmed by 1 base and J by 0 bases, 5 bases remained unmatched.

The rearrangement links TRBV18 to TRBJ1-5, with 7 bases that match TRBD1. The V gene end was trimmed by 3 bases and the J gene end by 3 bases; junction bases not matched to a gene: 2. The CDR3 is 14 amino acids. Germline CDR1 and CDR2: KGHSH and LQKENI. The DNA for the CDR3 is TGTGCCAGCTCACCCCAGGGGGACAATCAGCCCCAGCATTTT. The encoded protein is CASSPQGDNQPQHF.

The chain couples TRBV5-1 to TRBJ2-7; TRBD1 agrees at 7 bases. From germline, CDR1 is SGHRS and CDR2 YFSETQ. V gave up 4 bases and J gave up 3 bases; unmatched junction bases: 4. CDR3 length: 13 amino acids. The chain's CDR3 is CASSRQGLYEQYF. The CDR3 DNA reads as TGCGCCAGCAGCAGACAGGGTCTCTACGAGCAGTACTTC.

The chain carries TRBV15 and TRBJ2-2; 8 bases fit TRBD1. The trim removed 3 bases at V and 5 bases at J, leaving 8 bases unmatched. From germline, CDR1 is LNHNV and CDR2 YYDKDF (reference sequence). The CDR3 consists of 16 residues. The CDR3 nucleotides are TGTGCCACCAGCAGTCCGGGGACAGGAGCGACCGGGGAGCTGTTTTTT. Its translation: CATSSPGTGATGELFF.

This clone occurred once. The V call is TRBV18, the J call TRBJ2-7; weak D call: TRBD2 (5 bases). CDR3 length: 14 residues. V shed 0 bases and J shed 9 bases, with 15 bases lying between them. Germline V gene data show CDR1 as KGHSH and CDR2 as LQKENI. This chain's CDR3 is CASSPPSTKEGQYF. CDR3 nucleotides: TGTGCCAGCTCACCACCGTCGACAAAAGAGGGGCAGTACTTC.

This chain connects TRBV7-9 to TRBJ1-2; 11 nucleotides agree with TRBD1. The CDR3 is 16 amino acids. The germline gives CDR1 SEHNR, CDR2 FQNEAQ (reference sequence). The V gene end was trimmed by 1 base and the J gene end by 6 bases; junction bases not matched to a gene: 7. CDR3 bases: TGTGCCAGCAGCTTAGTAATTGGACAGGGGGCGGATGGCTACACCTTC. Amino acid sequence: CASSLVIGQGADGYTF.

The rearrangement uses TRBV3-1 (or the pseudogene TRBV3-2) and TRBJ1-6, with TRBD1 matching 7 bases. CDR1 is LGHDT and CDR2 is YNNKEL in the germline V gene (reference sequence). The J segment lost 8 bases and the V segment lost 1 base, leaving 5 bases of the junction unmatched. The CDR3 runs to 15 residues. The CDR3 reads CASSQARGPDSPLHF. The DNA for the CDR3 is TGTGCCAGCAGCCAAGCAAGGGGGCCGGATTCACCCCTCCACTTT.

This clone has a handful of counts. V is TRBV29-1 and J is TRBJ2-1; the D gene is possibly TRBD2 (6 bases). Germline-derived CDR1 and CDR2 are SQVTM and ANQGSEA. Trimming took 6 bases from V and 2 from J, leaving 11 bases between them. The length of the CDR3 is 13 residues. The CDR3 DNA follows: TGCAGCGTGGGGGGATCTCCCTACAATGAGCAGTTCTTC. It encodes CSVGGSPYNEQFF.

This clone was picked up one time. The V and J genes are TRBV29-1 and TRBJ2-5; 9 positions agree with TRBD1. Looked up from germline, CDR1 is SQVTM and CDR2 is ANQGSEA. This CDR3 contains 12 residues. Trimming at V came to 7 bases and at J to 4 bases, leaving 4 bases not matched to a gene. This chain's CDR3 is CSAWTGAETQYF. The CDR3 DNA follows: TGCAGCGCTTGGACAGGGGCAGAGACCCAGTACTTC.

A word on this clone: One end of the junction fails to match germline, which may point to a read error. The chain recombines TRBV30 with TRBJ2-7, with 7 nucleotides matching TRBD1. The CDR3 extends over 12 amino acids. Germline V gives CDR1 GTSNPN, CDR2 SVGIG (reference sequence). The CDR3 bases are TGTGCCTGGAGTGCCAAAGGTGGACAGGTAGTTTTC. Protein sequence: CAWSAKGGQVVF.

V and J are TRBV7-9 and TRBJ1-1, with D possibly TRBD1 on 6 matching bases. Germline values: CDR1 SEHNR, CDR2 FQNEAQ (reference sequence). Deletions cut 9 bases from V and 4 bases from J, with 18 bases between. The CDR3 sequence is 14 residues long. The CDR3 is CASLRGAGGTEAFF. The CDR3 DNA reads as TGTGCCAGTCTCAGGGGCGCGGGGGGCACTGAAGCTTTCTTT.